The 9 T cell receptor beta chains in this list originate from one sample, sequenced in a study of T cell responses to AZD1222 COVID-19 vaccine. The data were produced by immunoSEQ multiplex PCR, yet TCRdb's version contains in-frame clones alone and is incomplete. Of 180,000 or so clones listed, approximately 90% were seen once; the top ten hold 1% to 1.5%. This specimen was peripheral blood, taken 28 days after the second AZD1222 dose. The receptors here all came from an adult who received the AZD1222 COVID-19 vaccine.

V and J are TRBV4-2 and TRBJ2-7; D assignment may be TRBD1 or TRBD2 (6 bases each). The V gene's germline CDR1 is LGHNA and CDR2 YNFKEQ. V was cut by 6 bases and J by 5 bases, with 14 bases left in between. The CDR3 contains 13 residues. The CDR3 coding sequence is TGTGCCAGCAGTCGTTTGGGGGGCGACGAGCAGTACTTC. This sequence encodes CASSRLGGDEQYF.

V and J are TRBV3-1 (or the pseudogene TRBV3-2) and TRBJ2-7; 9 bases align to TRBD1. This CDR3 has 15 residues. Per germline, CDR1 LGHDT and CDR2 YNNKEL (reference sequence). V lost 4 bases and J lost 6; bases outside the gene matches: 10. The CDR3 protein is CASSLRDRAVGEQYF. The CDR3 region has the DNA TGTGCCAGCAGCCTCCGGGACAGGGCTGTTGGCGAGCAGTACTTC.

The chain employs TRBV5-1 and TRBJ2-5; D not resolved. The CDR3 sequence is 13 residues long. Per the germline V gene, CDR1 is SGHRS and CDR2 is YFSETQ. Between the trimmed V and J ends, which lost 0 bases and 3 bases, there was a span of 6 bases. CDR3 bases: TGCGCCAGCAGCTTGGAAGCAGAAGAGACCCAGTACTTC. Translation: CASSLEAEETQYF.

A few counts support this clone. The gene calls are TRBV7-3 and TRBJ1-1, with 7 bases identical to TRBD1. The V gene end was trimmed by 5 bases and the J gene end by 4 bases; junction bases not matched to a gene: 10. The CDR3 sequence is 15 residues long. Germline assignment: CDR1 SGHTA and CDR2 FQGTGA. The CDR3 reads CASSGKGGAGTEAFF. The DNA for the CDR3 is TGTGCCAGCAGCGGAAAAGGGGGCGCGGGCACTGAAGCTTTCTTT.

V usage is TRBV28 and J usage is TRBJ1-2; unclear D gene. The germline V gene encodes CDR1 MDHEN and CDR2 SYDVKM. This CDR3 comprises 12 residues. Trimming shortened V by 3 bases and J by 10 bases, and 12 bases separated the two germline ends. The CDR3 region is CASSLRSLDYTF. The CDR3 DNA is TGTGCCAGCAGTTTGCGGTCACTTGACTACACCTTC.

J is TRBJ1-1 and V is TRBV12-3 or TRBV12-4; D remains unclear. V shed 6 bases and J shed 3 bases, with 11 bases lying between them. The CDR3 runs to 13 residues. DNA of the CDR3: TGTGCCAGCAGGCCCTCGGGCCACACTGAAGCTTTCTTT. Translating gives CASRPSGHTEAFF.

The chain joins TRBV19 to TRBJ1-1; 8 bases agree with TRBD1. The V gene end was trimmed by 1 base and the J gene end by 0 bases; junction bases not matched to a gene: 1. Germline CDR1 is LNHDA and CDR2 is SQIVND (reference sequence). The CDR3 length is 15 residues. In nucleotides, the CDR3 is TGTGCCAGTAGTATAGGGGACAGGATGAACACTGAAGCTTTCTTT. As protein: CASSIGDRMNTEAFF.

The chain employs TRBV3-1 (or the pseudogene TRBV3-2) and TRBJ1-4, with D maybe TRBD1 (5 bases). The germline V and J ends were trimmed by 4 bases and 2 bases, with 14 bases remaining between them. The CDR3 covers 16 residues. CDR1 is LGHDT and CDR2 is YNNKEL in the germline V gene (reference sequence). The CDR3 DNA reads TGTGCCAGCAGCCGAGCCGCCGGGACGACTAATGAAAAACTGTTTTTT. Its protein is CASSRAAGTTNEKLFF.

CDR3: CAISVGLAGGGDTQYF. The CDR3 nucleotides read TGTGCCATCAGCGTGGGACTAGCGGGGGGAGGGGATACGCAGTATTTT. This chain uses TRBV10-3 with TRBJ2-3; 15 bases map to TRBD2. Trimming removed 6 bases from V and 6 bases from J; junction bases left unmatched: 7. The CDR3 is 16 residues long. Germline-derived CDR1 and CDR2 are ENHRY and SYGVKD.